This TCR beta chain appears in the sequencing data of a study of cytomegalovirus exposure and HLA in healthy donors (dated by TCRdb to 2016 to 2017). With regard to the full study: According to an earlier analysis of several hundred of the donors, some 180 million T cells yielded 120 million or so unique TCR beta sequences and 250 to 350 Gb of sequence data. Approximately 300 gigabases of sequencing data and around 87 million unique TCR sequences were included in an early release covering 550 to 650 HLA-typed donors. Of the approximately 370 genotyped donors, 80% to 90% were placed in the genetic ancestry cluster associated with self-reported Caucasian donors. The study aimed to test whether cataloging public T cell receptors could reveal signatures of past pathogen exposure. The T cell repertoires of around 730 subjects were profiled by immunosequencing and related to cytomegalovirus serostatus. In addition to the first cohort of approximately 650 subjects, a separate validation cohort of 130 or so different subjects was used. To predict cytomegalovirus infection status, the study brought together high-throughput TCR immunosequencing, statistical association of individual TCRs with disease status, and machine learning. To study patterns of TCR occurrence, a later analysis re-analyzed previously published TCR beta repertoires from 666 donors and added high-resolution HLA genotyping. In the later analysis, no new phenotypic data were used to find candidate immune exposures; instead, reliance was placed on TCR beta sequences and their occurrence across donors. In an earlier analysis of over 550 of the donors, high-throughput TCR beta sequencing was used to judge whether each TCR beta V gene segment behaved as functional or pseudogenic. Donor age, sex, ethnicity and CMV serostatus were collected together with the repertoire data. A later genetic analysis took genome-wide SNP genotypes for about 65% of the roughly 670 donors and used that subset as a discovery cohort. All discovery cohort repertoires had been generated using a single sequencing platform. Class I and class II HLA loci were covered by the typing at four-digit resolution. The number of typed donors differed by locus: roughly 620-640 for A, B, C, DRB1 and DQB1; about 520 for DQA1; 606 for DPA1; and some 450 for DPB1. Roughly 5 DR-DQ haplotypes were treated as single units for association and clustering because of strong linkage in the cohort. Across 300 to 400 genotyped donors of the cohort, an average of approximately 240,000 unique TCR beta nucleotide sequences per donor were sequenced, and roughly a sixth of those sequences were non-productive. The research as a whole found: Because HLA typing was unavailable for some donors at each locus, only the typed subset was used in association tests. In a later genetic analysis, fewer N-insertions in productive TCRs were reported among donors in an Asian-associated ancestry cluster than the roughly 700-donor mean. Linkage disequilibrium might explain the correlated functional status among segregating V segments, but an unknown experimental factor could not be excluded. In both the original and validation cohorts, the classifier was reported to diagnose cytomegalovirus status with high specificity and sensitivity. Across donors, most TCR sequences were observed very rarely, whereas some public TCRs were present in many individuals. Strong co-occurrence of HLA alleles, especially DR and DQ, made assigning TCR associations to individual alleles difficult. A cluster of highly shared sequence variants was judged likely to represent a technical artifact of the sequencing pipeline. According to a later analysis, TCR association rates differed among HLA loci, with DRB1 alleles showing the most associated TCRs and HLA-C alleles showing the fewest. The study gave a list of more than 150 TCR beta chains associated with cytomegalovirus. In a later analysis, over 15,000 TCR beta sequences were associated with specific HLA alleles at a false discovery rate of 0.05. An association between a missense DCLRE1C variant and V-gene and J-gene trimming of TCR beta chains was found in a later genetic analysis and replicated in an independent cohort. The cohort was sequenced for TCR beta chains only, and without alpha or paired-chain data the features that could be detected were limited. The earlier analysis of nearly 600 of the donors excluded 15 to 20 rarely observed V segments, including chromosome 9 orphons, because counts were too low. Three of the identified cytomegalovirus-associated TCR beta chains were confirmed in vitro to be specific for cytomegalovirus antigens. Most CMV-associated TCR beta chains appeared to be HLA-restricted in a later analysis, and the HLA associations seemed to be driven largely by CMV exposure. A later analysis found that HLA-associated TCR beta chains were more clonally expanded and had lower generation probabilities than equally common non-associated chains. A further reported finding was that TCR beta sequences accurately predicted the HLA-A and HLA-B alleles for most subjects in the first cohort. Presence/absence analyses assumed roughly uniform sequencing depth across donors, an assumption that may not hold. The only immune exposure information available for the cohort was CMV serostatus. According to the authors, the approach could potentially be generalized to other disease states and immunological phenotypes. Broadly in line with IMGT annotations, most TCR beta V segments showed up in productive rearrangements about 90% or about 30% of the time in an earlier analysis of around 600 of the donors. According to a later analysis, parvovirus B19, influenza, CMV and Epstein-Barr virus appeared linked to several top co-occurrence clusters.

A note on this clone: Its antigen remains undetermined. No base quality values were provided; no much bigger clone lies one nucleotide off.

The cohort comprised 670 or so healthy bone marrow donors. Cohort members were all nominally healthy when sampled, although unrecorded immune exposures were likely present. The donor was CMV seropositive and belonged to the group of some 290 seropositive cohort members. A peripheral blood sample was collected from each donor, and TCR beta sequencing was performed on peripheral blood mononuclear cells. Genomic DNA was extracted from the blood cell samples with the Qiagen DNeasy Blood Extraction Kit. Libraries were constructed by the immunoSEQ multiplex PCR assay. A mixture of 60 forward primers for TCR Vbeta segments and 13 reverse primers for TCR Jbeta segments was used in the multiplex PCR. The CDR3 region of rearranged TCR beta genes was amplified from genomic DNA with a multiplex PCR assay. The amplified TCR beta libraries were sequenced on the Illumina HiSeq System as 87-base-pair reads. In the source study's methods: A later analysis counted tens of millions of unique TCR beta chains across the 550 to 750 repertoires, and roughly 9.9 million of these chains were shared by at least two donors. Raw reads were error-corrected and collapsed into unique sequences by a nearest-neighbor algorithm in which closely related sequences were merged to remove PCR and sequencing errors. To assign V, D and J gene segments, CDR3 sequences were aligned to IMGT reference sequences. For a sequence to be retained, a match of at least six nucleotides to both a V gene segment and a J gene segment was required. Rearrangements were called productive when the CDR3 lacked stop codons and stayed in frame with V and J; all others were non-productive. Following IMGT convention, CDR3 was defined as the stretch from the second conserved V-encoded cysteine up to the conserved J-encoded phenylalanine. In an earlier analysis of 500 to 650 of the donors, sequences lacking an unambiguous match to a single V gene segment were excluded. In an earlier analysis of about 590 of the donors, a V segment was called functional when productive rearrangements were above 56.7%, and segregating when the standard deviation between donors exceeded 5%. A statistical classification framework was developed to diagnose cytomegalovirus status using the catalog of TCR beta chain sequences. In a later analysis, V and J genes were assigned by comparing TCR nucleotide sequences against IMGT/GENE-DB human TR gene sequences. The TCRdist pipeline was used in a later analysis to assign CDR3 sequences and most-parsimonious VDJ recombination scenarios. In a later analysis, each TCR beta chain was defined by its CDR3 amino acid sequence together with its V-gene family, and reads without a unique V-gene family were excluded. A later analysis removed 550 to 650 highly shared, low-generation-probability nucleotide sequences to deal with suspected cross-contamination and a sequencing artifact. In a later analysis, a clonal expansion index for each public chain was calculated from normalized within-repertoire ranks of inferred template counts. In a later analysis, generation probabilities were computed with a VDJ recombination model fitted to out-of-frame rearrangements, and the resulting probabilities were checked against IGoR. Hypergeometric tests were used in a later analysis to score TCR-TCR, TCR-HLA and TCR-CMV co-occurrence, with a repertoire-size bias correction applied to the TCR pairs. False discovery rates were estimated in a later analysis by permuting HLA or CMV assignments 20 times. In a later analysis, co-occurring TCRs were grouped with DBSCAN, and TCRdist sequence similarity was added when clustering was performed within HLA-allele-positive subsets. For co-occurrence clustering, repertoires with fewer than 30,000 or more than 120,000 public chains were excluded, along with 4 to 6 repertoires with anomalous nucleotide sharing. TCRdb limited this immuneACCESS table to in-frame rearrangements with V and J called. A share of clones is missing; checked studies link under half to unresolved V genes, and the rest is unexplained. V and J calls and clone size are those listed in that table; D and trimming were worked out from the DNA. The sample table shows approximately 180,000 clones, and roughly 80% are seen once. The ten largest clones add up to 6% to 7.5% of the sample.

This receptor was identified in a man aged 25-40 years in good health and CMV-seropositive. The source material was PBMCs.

The nucleotides read TGCGCCAGCAGCCCCGGAGGAGGACTAGGGCAAGAGACCCAGTACTTC. The translation is CASSPGGGLGQETQYF. Recombination joined TRBV4-1 with TRBJ2-5, and TRBD2 aligns with 7 junction nucleotides. The CDR3 spans 16 residues, from the cysteine through the phenylalanine. Just the 48-base CDR3 DNA is kept, in frame starting at base 1. The germline V gene specifies MGHRA as CDR1 and YSYEKL as CDR2. V ends up 4 bases short and J 2 bases short, with an unmatched junction base count of 10.